The 12 T cell receptor beta chains in this list originate from one sample, sequenced in a study of cytomegalovirus exposure and HLA in healthy donors (dated by TCRdb to 2017 to 2019). The library relied on the immunoSEQ multiplex PCR assay. For the multiplex PCR, a mixture combining 60 forward primers for TCR Vbeta segments and 13 reverse primers for TCR Jbeta segments was used. The table comes from immuneACCESS by way of TCRdb, which keeps in-frame sequences with V and J called. Part of the clones is missing from these tables; in studies checked, under half for an unresolved V gene and the rest for unknown reasons. The sample table records approximately 190,000 clones; roughly four fifths of these occur just once. Roughly 2% of the sample belongs to the ten largest clones. Sequenced material: PBMCs. Receptor source: a woman aged 30 to 39 in good health and CMV-seropositive.

This clone has only a few counts. The chain recombines TRBV4-2 with TRBJ2-3, with D possibly being TRBD2 (6 bases). The germline V and J ends were trimmed by 1 base and 4 bases, with 9 bases remaining between them. The germline V gene encodes CDR1 LGHNA and CDR2 YNFKEQ. CDR3 length: 14 residues. The CDR3 sequence: CASSQAREADTQYF. In DNA form, the CDR3 reads TGTGCCAGCAGCCAAGCGCGGGAAGCAGATACGCAGTATTTT.

The chain joins TRBV19 to TRBJ1-2, with D hard to call. Germline loops: CDR1 LNHDA, CDR2 SQIVND (reference sequence). This CDR3 comprises 13 residues. Trimming shortened V by 3 bases and J by 4 bases, and 9 bases separated the two germline ends. CDR3 protein: CASSIEEAYGYTF. CDR3 nucleotides: TGTGCCAGTAGTATTGAAGAGGCCTATGGCTACACCTTC.

The CDR3 loop reads CASRSRAPDKAFF. In nucleotides, the CDR3 is TGTGCCAGTAGGAGTAGGGCCCCGGACAAAGCTTTCTTT. This rearrangement joins TRBV27 to TRBJ1-1; weak D call: TRBD1 (5 bases). V lost 9 bases, J lost 9 bases, and 20 bases lay in between. Germline-derived CDR1 and CDR2 are MNHEY and SMNVEV (reference sequence). The CDR3 has 13 amino acids.

J is TRBJ2-2 and V is TRBV6-5, with 8 bases identical to TRBD2. CDR1 MNHEY and CDR2 SVGAGI come from the germline V gene. CDR3 length equals 14 residues. The trim removed 7 bases at V and 3 bases at J, leaving 4 bases unmatched. CDR3 region: CASTREVYTGELFF. In DNA, the CDR3 is TGTGCCAGCACGCGGGAGGTGTACACCGGGGAGCTGTTTTTT.

The genes are TRBV6-6 and TRBJ2-7, with 9 nucleotides matching TRBD2. The V gene's germline CDR1 is MNHNY and CDR2 SVGAGI (reference sequence). V shed 6 bases, J shed 0 bases, and the junction held 9 bases outside the gene matches. The CDR3 loop spans 16 amino acids. CDR3 DNA: TGTGCCAGCAGCTCACAGCGGGGGGCGAGCTCCTACGAGCAGTACTTC. This gives the protein CASSSQRGASSYEQYF.

V gene TRBV6-1 combines with J gene TRBJ1-6, with D perhaps TRBD1 (5 bases). The CDR3 has 15 amino acids. Trimming pared 1 base from V and 6 bases from J, leaving 10 bases between. Looked up from germline, CDR1 is MNHNS and CDR2 is SASEGT. The DNA for the CDR3 is TGTGCCAGCAGTGAAGGCAGGGTCGGTAATTCACCCCTCCACTTT. This gives the protein CASSEGRVGNSPLHF.

Comments on this clone: This sample also contains other DNA sequences that code for the same CDR3. The chain carries TRBV30 and TRBJ1-5; TRBD1 is a possible D gene (5 bases). Germline V lookup: CDR1 GTSNPN, CDR2 SVGIG (reference sequence). The CDR3 has 13 residues. V was cut by 3 bases and J by 0 bases, with 6 bases left in between. The CDR3 spells CAWSRDSNQPQHF. The CDR3 nucleotides are TGTGCCTGGAGCAGGGATAGCAATCAGCCCCAGCATTTT.

This chain links TRBV7-9 with TRBJ2-7; 8 bases line up with TRBD1. V was pared by 5 bases and J by 3 bases, with 3 bases of the junction left unmatched. The CDR3 loop spans 13 amino acids. CDR1 SEHNR and CDR2 FQNEAQ come from the germline V gene (reference sequence). The CDR3 DNA is TGTGCCAGCAGCCTGACAGGGGTCTACGAGCAGTACTTC. Its translation is CASSLTGVYEQYF.

CDR3 in DNA: TGCAGCGTCACCAGGGGCCCGGGCGAGCAGTACTTC. This encodes CSVTRGPGEQYF. V usage is TRBV29-1 and J usage is TRBJ2-7; maybe TRBD1 (6 bases). The germline CDR1 and CDR2 sequences are SQVTM and ANQGSEA. This CDR3 has 12 amino acids. Trimming left V 6 bases short and J 6 bases short, with 15 bases between.

The DNA for the CDR3 is TGTGCCAGCAGCTCAGGAGGCGGAGGAGGAGAGACCCAGTACTTC. It specifies CASSSGGGGGETQYF. This sequence joins TRBV9 and TRBJ2-5; possible D gene TRBD2, 5 bases. Germline V gene data show CDR1 as SGDLS and CDR2 as YYNGEE. This CDR3 is 15 amino acids long. The V end lost 4 bases, the J end lost 4 bases, and 17 bases lay between the germline ends.

V usage is TRBV5-1 and J usage is TRBJ2-2, with TRBD1 matching over 10 bases. Germline V CDR1 and CDR2: SGHRS, YFSETQ. The CDR3 is 16 amino acids. V was clipped by 2 bases and J by 1 base; unmatched bases: 2. For the CDR3, the DNA is TGCGCCAGCAGCTTAAGGACAGGGGGGAACACCGGGGAGCTGTTTTTT. Translating gives CASSLRTGGNTGELFF.

In its sample, this clone was seen once. The J gene is TRBJ2-3, the V gene TRBV12-5, with TRBD2 as a possible D gene (6 bases). The CDR3 runs to 16 residues. From germline, CDR1 is LGHNT and CDR2 FRNRAP. The V end lost 9 bases, the J end lost 3 bases, and 22 bases lay between the germline ends. The CDR3 nucleotides are TGTGCTAGCCAGGGAGGACCTTCACTTTCAACAGATACGCAGTATTTT. Translated, it gives CASQGGPSLSTDTQYF.